The next 11 T cell receptor beta chains were all read from a single sample in a study of cytomegalovirus exposure and HLA in healthy donors. Amplification used 60 Vbeta primers and 13 Jbeta primers. Assay: immunoSEQ multiplex PCR; the TCRdb copy retains only in-frame clones and omits some. The sample records approximately 74,000 clones, around three quarters being singletons. The sample consisted of PBMCs. All receptors derive from a middle-aged woman in good health and CMV-seronegative.

The chain carries TRBV4-1 and TRBJ1-2; a possible D gene is TRBD1 (5 bases). V shed 0 bases and J shed 5 bases, with 16 bases lying between them. In germline, CDR1 is MGHRA, CDR2 YSYEKL. The CDR3 is made up of 16 amino acids. For the CDR3, the DNA is TGCGCCAGCAGCCAAGATGTCGGGGGAGCGGGATATGGCTACACCTTC. It is translated as CASSQDVGGAGYGYTF.

V and J are TRBV5-4 and TRBJ2-1; D possibly corresponds to TRBD2 (5 bases). Germline CDR1 is SGHNT and CDR2 is YYREEE (reference sequence). The CDR3 totals 15 residues. Trimming took off 1 base at V and 4 bases at J, with 12 bases between the two ends. CDR3 sequence reads: CASSLRAESYNEQFF. Here the CDR3 DNA reads TGTGCCAGCAGCTTGAGAGCGGAGTCGTACAATGAGCAGTTCTTC.

CDR3 nucleotide sequence: TGTGCCAGCAGTACCAGGGGGCAGGGTGCCCCCTCAAGGTACTATGGCTACACCTTC. As protein: CASSTRGQGAPSRYYGYTF. The V call is TRBV28, the J call TRBJ1-2; 8 bases agree with TRBD1. Trimming at V came to 5 bases and at J to 3 bases, leaving 20 bases not matched to a gene. Germline V lookup: CDR1 MDHEN, CDR2 SYDVKM. The CDR3 is 19 residues long.

This sequence joins TRBV7-6 and TRBJ1-6, with 10 bases matching TRBD1. Germline V gene lookup returns CDR1 SGHVS and CDR2 FNYEAQ. V was pared by 5 bases and J by 7 bases, with 5 bases of the junction left unmatched. The CDR3 consists of 15 residues. The chain's CDR3 is CASSPWDRGNSPLHF. CDR3 DNA: TGTGCCAGCAGCCCCTGGGACAGGGGCAATTCACCCCTCCACTTT. Full variable domain (missing parts from reference TRBV7-6 and TRBJ1-6): GAGVSQSPRYKVTKRGQDVALRCDPISGHVSLYWYRQALGQGPEFLTYFNYEAQQDKSGLPNDRFSAERPEGSISTLTIQRTEQRDSAMYRCASSPWDRGNSPLHFGNGTRLTVT.

For the CDR3, the DNA is TGTGCCAGCAGTTACTCTCTAGCAAGCACAGATACGCAGTATTTT. Translating gives CASSYSLASTDTQYF. The V call is TRBV6-5, the J call TRBJ2-3; D may be TRBD2 (5 bases). The CDR3 sequence is 15 residues long. Between the trimmed V and J ends, which lost 0 bases and 0 bases, there was a span of 7 bases. From germline, CDR1 is MNHEY and CDR2 SVGAGI.

This clone was detected only a few times. The rearrangement uses TRBV9 and TRBJ1-1, with TRBD1 as a possible D gene (6 bases). The V gene's germline CDR1 is SGDLS and CDR2 YYNGEE. Between the trimmed V and J ends, which lost 0 bases and 8 bases, there was a span of 14 bases. The CDR3 loop spans 14 amino acids. This chain's CDR3 is CASSVDSMGTEAFF. DNA of the CDR3: TGTGCCAGCAGCGTAGATAGTATGGGGACAGAAGCTTTCTTT.

The chain recombines TRBV9 with TRBJ2-3, with 9 bases lining up with TRBD1. The J segment lost 5 bases and the V segment lost 0 bases, leaving 7 bases of the junction unmatched. CDR3 length: 16 amino acids. Germline V gene lookup returns CDR1 SGDLS and CDR2 YYNGEE. This CDR3 reads CASSVVPTGGIDTQYF. The CDR3 DNA is TGTGCCAGCAGCGTAGTCCCGACAGGGGGGATAGATACGCAGTATTTT.

This clone occurred once. The chain couples TRBV28 to TRBJ1-2, with 9 positions matching TRBD1. This CDR3 has 18 residues. The trim removed 10 bases at V and 4 bases at J, leaving 22 bases unmatched. Germline V gene sequence: CDR1 MDHEN, CDR2 SYDVKM. CDR3 nucleotides: TGTGCCATCTTACCCGGGACAGGGAACCCGAAGGCGGGCTATGGCTACACCTTC. Translation gives CAILPGTGNPKAGYGYTF.

V is TRBV4-1 and J is TRBJ1-3; D is uncertain. The germline V gene has CDR1 MGHRA and CDR2 YSYEKL. The CDR3 is 16 residues long. With 0 bases removed from V and 0 bases from J, the gap between germline ends came to 9 bases. DNA for the CDR3: TGCGCCAGCAGCCAAGACGAAGCCGTCTCTGGAAACACCATATATTTT. Protein product: CASSQDEAVSGNTIYF.

The chain links TRBV6-5 to TRBJ2-4, with TRBD1 matching over 7 bases. Germline V gives CDR1 MNHEY, CDR2 SVGAGI. Trimming removed 5 bases from V and 8 bases from J; junction bases left unmatched: 0. The CDR3 has 11 residues. The CDR3 sequence is CASSDRDIQYF. The CDR3 DNA sequence: TGTGCCAGCAGTGACAGGGACATTCAGTACTTC.

The chain links TRBV7-2 to TRBJ2-5, with 7 bases identical to TRBD2. Trimming cost V 2 bases and J 1 base; bases outside gene matches: 4. The germline V gene has CDR1 SGHTA and CDR2 FQGNSA. The CDR3 is 15 residues long. The CDR3: CASSLQSGTQETQYF. Here the CDR3 DNA reads TGTGCCAGCAGCTTACAGAGCGGGACCCAAGAGACCCAGTACTTC.